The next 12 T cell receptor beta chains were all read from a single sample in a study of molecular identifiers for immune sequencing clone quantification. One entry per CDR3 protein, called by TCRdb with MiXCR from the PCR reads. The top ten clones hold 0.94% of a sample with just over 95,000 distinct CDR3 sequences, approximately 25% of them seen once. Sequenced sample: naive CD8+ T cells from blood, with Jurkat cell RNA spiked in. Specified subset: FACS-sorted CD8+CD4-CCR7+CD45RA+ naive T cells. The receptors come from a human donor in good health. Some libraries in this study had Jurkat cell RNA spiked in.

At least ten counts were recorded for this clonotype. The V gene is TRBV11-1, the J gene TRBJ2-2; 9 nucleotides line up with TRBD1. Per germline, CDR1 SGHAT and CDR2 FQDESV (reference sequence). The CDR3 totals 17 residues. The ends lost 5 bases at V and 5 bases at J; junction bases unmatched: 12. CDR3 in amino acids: CASSGQGPGQRTGELFF. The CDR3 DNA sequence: TGTGCCAGCAGCGGACAGGGGCCGGGGCAGAGAACCGGGGAGCTGTTTTTT. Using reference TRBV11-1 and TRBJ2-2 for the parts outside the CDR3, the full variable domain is EAEVAQSPRYKITEKSQAVAFWCDPISGHATLYWYRQILGQGPELLVQFQDESVVDDSQLPKDRFSAERLKGVDSTLKIQPAELGDSAMYLCASSGQGPGQRTGELFFGEGSRLTVL.

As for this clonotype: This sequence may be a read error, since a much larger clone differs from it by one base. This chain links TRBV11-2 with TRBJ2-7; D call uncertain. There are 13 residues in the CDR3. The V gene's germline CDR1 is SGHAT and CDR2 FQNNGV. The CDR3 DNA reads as TGTGCCAGCAGCTTAGGGCCCTCCTACGAGCGGTACTTC. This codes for CASSLGPSYERYF.

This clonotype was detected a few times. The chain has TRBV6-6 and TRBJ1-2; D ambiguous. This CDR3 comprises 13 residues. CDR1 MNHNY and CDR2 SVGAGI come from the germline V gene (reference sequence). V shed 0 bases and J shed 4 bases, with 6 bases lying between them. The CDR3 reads CASSYSRSYGYTF. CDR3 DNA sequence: TGTGCCAGCAGTTACTCGCGGTCCTATGGCTACACCTTC.

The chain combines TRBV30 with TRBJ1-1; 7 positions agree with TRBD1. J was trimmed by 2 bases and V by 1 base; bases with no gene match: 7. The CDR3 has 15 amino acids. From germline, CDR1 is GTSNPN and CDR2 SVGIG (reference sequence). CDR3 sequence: CAWSADDRVNTEAFF. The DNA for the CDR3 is TGTGCCTGGAGTGCCGACGACAGGGTAAACACTGAAGCTTTCTTT.

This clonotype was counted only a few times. CDR3 region: CASRLCFRRKDEQYF. In DNA form, the CDR3 reads TGTGCAAGTCGCTTATGTTTCAGGAGGAAGGACGAGCAGTACTTC. The chain couples TRBV12-2 to TRBJ2-7; the table's D gene call, TRBD2, was not cross checked with the DNA. TRBV12-2 is annotated as a pseudogene. The CDR3 is 15 amino acids.

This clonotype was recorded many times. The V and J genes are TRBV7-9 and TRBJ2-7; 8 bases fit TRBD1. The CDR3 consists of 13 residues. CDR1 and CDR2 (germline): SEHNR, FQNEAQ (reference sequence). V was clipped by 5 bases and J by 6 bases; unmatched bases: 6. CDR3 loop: CASSGQGSAEQYF. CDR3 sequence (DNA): TGTGCCAGCAGCGGACAGGGTTCTGCCGAGCAGTACTTC.

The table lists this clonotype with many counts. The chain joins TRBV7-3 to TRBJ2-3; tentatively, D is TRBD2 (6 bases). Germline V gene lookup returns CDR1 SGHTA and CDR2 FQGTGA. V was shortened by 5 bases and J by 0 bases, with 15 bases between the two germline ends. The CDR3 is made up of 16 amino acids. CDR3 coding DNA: TGTGCCAGCAGCAAACTAGCTCGAACTAGCACAGATACGCAGTATTTT. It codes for CASSKLARTSTDTQYF.

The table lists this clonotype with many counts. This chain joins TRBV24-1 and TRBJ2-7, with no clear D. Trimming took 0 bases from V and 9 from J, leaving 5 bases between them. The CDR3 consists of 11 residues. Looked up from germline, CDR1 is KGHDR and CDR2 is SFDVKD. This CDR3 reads CATSDLRRQYF. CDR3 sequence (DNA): TGTGCCACCAGTGATTTGCGGCGGCAGTACTTC.

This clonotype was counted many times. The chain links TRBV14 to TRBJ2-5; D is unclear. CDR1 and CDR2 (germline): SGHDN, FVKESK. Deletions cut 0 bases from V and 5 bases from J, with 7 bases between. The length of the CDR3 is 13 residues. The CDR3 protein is CASSQEVEETQYF. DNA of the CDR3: TGTGCCAGCAGCCAAGAAGTCGAGGAGACCCAGTACTTC.

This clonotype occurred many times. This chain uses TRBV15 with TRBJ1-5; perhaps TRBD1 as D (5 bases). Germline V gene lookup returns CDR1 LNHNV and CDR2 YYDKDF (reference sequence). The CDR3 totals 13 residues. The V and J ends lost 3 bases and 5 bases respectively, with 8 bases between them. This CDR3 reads CATSSRQYQPQHF. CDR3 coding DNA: TGTGCCACCAGCAGCCGACAGTATCAGCCCCAGCATTTT. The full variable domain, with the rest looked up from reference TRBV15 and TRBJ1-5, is DAMVIQNPRYQVTQFGKPVTLSCSQTLNHNVMYWYQQKSSQAPKLLFHYYDKDFNNEADTPDNFQSRRPNTSFCFLDIRSPGLGDTAMYLCATSSRQYQPQHFGDGTRLSIL.

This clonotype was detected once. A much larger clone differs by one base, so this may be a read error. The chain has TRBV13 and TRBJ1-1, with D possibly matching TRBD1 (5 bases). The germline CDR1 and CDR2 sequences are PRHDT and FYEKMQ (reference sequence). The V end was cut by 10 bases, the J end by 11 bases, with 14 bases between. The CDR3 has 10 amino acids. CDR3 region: CATRVAVAFF. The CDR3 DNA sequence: TGTGCCACCAGGGTGGCGGTCGCTTTCTTT.

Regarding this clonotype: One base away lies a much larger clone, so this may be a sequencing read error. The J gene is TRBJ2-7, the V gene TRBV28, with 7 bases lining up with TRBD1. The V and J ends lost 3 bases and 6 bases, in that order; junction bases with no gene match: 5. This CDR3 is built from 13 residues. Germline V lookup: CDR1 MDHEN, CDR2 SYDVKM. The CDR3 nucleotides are TGTGCCAGCAGTTTTTACAGGGGAATCGAGCAGTACTTC. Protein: CASSFYRGIEQYF.